The present T cell receptor (beta chain) was sequenced within a study of shared clonotypes between healthy human individuals. The table came from immunoSEQ multiplex PCR; TCRdb's copy has only in-frame clones and leaves some out. The sample holds around 990,000 clones, 60% to 85% seen once. Trimming stripped 7 bases from V and 0 bases from J, with 11 bases between. CDR3 length: 13 residues. The germline CDR1 and CDR2 sequences are SQVTM and ANQGSEA. The clonotype originates from a man aged 18-30 years in good health. Some clones in this sample may be carry-over from other donors' samples. The sequenced sample was memory CD4+ T cells from PBMCs. Subset described: CD45RA-negative fraction. The chain is built from TRBV29-1 and TRBJ2-3; tentative D call: TRBD2 (6 bases). The CDR3 loop is CSAVADSTDTQYF. Here the CDR3 DNA reads TGCAGCGCCGTAGCGGATAGCACAGATACGCAGTATTTT.